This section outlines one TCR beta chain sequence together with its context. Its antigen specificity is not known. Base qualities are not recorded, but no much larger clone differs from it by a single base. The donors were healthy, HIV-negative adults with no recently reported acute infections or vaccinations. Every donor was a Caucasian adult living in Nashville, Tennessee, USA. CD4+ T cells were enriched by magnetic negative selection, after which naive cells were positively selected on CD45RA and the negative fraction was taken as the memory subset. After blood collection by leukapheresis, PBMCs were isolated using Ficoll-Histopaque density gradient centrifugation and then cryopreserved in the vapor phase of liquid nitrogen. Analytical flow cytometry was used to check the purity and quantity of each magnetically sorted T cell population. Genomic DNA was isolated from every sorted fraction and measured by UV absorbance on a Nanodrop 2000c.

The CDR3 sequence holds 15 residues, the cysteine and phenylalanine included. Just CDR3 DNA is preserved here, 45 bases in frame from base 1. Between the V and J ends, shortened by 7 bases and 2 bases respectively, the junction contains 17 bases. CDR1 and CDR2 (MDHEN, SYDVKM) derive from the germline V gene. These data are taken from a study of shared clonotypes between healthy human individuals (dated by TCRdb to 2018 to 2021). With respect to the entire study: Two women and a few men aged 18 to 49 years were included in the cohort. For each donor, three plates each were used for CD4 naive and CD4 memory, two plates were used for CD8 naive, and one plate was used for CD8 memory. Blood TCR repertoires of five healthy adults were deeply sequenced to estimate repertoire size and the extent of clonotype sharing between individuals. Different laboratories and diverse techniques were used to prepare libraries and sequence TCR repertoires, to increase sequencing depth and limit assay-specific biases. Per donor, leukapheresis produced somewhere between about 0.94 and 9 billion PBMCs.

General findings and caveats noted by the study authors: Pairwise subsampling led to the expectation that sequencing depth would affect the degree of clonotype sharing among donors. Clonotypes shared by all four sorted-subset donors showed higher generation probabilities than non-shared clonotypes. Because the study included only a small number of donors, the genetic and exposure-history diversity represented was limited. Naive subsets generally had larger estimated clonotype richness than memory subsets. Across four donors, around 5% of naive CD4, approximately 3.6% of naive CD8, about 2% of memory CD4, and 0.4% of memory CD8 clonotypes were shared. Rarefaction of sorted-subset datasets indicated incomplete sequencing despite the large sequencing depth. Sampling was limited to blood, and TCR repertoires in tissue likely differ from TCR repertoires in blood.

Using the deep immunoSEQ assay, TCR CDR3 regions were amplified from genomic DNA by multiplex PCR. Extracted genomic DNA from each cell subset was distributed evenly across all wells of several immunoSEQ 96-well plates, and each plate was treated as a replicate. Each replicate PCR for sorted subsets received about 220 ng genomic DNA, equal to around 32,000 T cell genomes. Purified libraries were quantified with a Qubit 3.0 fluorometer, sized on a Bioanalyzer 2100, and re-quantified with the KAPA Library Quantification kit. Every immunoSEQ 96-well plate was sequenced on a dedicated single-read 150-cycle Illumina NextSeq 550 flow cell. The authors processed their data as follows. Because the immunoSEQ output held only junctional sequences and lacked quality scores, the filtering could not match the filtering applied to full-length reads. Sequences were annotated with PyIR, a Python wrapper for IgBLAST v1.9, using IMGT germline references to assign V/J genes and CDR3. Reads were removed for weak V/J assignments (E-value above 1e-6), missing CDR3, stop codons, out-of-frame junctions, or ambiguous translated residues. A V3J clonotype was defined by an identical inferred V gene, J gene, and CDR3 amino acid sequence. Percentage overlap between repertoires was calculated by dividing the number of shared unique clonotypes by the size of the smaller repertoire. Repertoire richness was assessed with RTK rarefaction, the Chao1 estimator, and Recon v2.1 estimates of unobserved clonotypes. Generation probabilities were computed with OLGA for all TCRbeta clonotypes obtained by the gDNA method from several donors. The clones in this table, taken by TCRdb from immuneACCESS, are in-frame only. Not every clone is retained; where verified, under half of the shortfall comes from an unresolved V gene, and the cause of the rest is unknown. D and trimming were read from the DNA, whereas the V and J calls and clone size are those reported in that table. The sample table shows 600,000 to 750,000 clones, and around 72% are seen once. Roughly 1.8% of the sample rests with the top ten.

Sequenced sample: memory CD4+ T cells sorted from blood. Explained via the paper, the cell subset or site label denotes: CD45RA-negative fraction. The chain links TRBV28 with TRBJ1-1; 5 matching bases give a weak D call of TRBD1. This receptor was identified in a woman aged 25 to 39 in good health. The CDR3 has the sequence CASMGLREGNTEAFF. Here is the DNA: TGTGCCAGCATGGGGCTGCGGGAGGGCAACACTGAAGCTTTCTTT. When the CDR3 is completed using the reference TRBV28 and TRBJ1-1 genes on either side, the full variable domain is DVKVTQSSRYLVKRTGEKVFLECVQDMDHENMFWYRQDPGLGLRLIYFSYDVKMKEKGDIPEGYSVSREKKERFSLILESASTNQTSMYLCASMGLREGNTEAFFGQGTRLTVV.